The clone carrying this T cell receptor (beta chain) was observed a few times. Its antigen remains unknown. The germline V gene encodes CDR1 DFQATT and CDR2 SNEGSKA (reference sequence). The CDR3 has 13 residues. The V gene lost 4 bases and the J gene lost 5 bases, with 14 bases spanning the gap. This sample is part of a study of type 1 regulatory T cells. Study overall: This in vitro CD4 product, T-allo10, is enriched for Tr1 cells and alloantigen-specific.

TCRdb analysed the reads with MiXCR anew, one entry per CDR3 protein. The sample lists roughly 68,000 distinct CDR3 sequences; about three fifths were seen once. The graft donor-derived T-allo10 cells reportedly recognize host alloantigens, are anergic, and suppress alloantigen-specifically. Sequencing input: cultured T cells, either the whole culture or a sorted T cell fraction (not recorded which). Subset defined: Tr1-enriched cell product generated in vitro against host alloantigens. This TCR derives from a human donor in good health. The chain combines TRBV20-1 with TRBJ1-1, with a possible D match to TRBD1 (5 bases). CDR3 in DNA: TGCAGTGCTACCAGAGGGGTTGGGACTGAAGCTTTCTTT. It is translated as CSATRGVGTEAFF.